This T cell receptor (beta chain) was obtained from a study of T cell responses to AZD1222 COVID-19 vaccine. Study as a whole: Second-dose recipients at about 4 or about 12 weeks were treated as one pooled group.

Study-wide points: Among those given AZD1222, only five to seven were seropositive at baseline. Spike-specific TCR breadth and depth were elevated following two AZD1222 doses. Targets within unmutated variant regions were reportedly found for nearly half of spike-specific TCRs.

Comment on this clone: No antigen is known for it.

TCRdb's copy holds only in-frame clones and misses some; the assay was immunoSEQ multiplex PCR. Of over 70,000 clones listed, over 75% were seen once; the top ten hold around 5.8%. This specimen consisted of peripheral blood, obtained on day 0 of AZD1222 vaccination. This TCR came from an adult in good health.

This CDR3 reads CASSSGLVIYEQYF. Written as DNA, the CDR3 is TGTGCCAGCAGCTCCGGACTAGTCATCTACGAGCAGTACTTC. V usage is TRBV11-2 and J usage is TRBJ2-7; 7 nucleotides line up with TRBD2. The CDR3 loop spans 14 amino acids. V lost 4 bases and J lost 3; bases outside the gene matches: 6. CDR1 and CDR2 from the germline V gene are SGHAT and FQNNGV.